This T cell receptor (beta chain) was retrieved from a study of T cell repertoires in cytomegalovirus infection. Overall study: Alongside well-studied HLA-B-restricted CMV epitopes, recently identified HLA-C-restricted CMV epitopes were also used. Signatures in public TCR beta sequences pointed to both CMV infection and matching HLA type.

Of note for this clonotype: Its antigen is unknown.

TCRdb used MiXCR to reprocess the reads, holding one entry per CDR3 protein. The sample holds some 310,000 distinct CDR3 sequences, 20% to 25% seen once. The V end lost 6 bases, the J end lost 4 bases, and 17 bases lay between the germline ends. The length of the CDR3 is 15 residues. Germline V CDR1 and CDR2: SGHTA, FQGNSA. General study results and limits: Frequencies of public TCR beta families were cumulated, and this identified carriers of CMV plus the relevant HLA. Dominating the ex vivo response were HLA-C-restricted CMV-specific TCR beta clonotypes.

This receptor was identified in a human donor in good health (CMV status not recorded). Some clones in this sample may be carry-over from other donors' samples. The chain carries TRBV7-2 and TRBJ2-3, with D unresolved. The material was cultured PBMCs, obtained from culture after CMV antigen stimulation. CDR3 nucleotide sequence: TGTGCCAGCAGTACCCCCCAGCCTGGGTCAGATACGCAGTATTTT. Translation gives CASSTPQPGSDTQYF.